One and the same sample provided the 23 T cell receptor beta chains below, sequenced in a study of blood T cells in healthy people across ages. Together with a sample-barcoded 5' primer, a J-beta primer mix was included in a second PCR lasting roughly 6 to 12 cycles. Each CDR3 protein gets one entry after TCRdb re-called the 5' RACE reads with MiXCR. Seen here are 1,500,000 or so distinct CDR3 sequences, 45% to 70% observed once, and the top ten hold 6.5% to 8%. Sequencing input: blood. These TCRs come from a man aged 18 to 35 in good health.

The V call is TRBV28, the J call TRBJ1-1; D is undetermined. The length of the CDR3 is 13 residues. Deletions cut 2 bases from V and 11 bases from J, with 15 bases between. Looked up from germline, CDR1 is MDHEN and CDR2 is SYDVKM. CDR3 in DNA: TGTGCCAGCAGTTTAGGCCGGGTGGCAGGTGCTTTCTTT. This codes for CASSLGRVAGAFF.

The chain recombines TRBV28 with TRBJ2-7; D perhaps matches TRBD2 (6 bases). This CDR3 has 14 residues. Trimming removed 1 base at V and 5 bases at J, with 12 bases between. CDR1 and CDR2 from the germline V gene are MDHEN and SYDVKM. The CDR3 reads CASSLFGSVDEQYF. CDR3 coding DNA: TGTGCCAGCAGTTTATTCGGGAGTGTCGACGAGCAGTACTTC. Combining the CDR3 with reference TRBV28 and TRBJ2-7 gives the whole variable domain DVKVTQSSRYLVKRTGEKVFLECVQDMDHENMFWYRQDPGLGLRLIYFSYDVKMKEKGDIPEGYSVSREKKERFSLILESASTNQTSMYLCASSLFGSVDEQYFGPGTRLTVT.

The gene calls are TRBV4-1 and TRBJ2-1; D unclear. Per the germline V gene, CDR1 is MGHRA and CDR2 is YSYEKL. Trimming removed 1 base from V and 6 bases from J, with 10 bases in between. This CDR3 is 14 amino acids long. CDR3 bases: TGCGCCAGCAGCCAAGTTAACCCCCCCAATGAGCAGTTCTTC. It translates to CASSQVNPPNEQFF.

This clonotype was seen a single time. This chain uses TRBV12-3 or TRBV12-4 with TRBJ2-1, with D unresolved. The CDR3 spans 17 residues. V dropped 1 base and J dropped 2 bases, with 15 bases sitting between them. The chain's CDR3 is CASSLGPPGNTYNEQFF. CDR3 DNA: TGTGCCAGCAGTTTAGGCCCCCCGGGCAATACCTACAATGAGCAGTTCTTC.

The J gene is TRBJ1-2, the V gene TRBV4-1; D remains unclear. The germline gives CDR1 MGHRA, CDR2 YSYEKL. V was clipped by 2 bases and J by 8 bases, with 24 bases between them. The CDR3 has 17 residues. The CDR3 region has the DNA TGCGCCAGCAGCCAACCCATGGACCCTATTCTAGCACACGGCTACACCTTC. Translating gives CASSQPMDPILAHGYTF.

V is TRBV12-3 or TRBV12-4 and J is TRBJ1-6; 8 bases are a match to TRBD1. The CDR3 is made up of 18 amino acids. V lost 1 base, J lost 3 bases, and 8 bases stayed unmatched. CDR3 region: CASSLGDRRPFYNSPLHF. The CDR3 DNA is TGTGCCAGCAGTTTAGGGGACAGGCGCCCCTTCTATAATTCACCCCTCCACTTT.

The sample holds one count of this clonotype. V and J are TRBV6-5 and TRBJ2-7; 7 nucleotides line up with TRBD2. V shed 1 base and J 3 bases; nucleotides not matched to a gene: 9. The CDR3 is 16 amino acids. CDR1 and CDR2 (germline): MNHEY, SVGAGI. The CDR3 loop reads CASSYYTNRGDYEQYF. The CDR3 DNA sequence: TGTGCCAGCAGTTACTATACGAACCGGGGGGACTACGAGCAGTACTTC.

The V and J genes are TRBV6-1 and TRBJ1-5; D gene ambiguous. Germline values: CDR1 MNHNS, CDR2 SASEGT. V lost 6 bases, J lost 6 bases, and 9 bases lay in between. The CDR3 spans 12 residues. CDR3 nucleotide sequence: TGTGCCAGCAGAAGAGAGCTTCAGCCCCAGCATTTT. It translates to CASRRELQPQHF.

V usage is TRBV7-9 and J usage is TRBJ1-1; D gene unclear. Deletions cut 4 bases from V and 8 bases from J, with 14 bases between. The CDR3 is 13 residues long. CDR1 is SEHNR, CDR2 FQNEAQ, per germline (reference sequence). In DNA, the CDR3 is TGTGCCAGCAGCTCCCGAGGGCCTCGGGAAGCTTTCTTT. This sequence encodes CASSSRGPREAFF. The full variable domain, in which reference TRBV7-9 and TRBJ1-1 provide the parts outside the CDR3, is DTGVSQNPRHKITKRGQNVTFRCDPISEHNRLYWYRQTLGQGPEFLTYFQNEAQLEKSRLLSDRFSAERPKGSFSTLEIQRTEQGDSAMYLCASSSRGPREAFFGQGTRLTVV.

This clonotype was seen only a few times. This chain joins TRBV7-9 and TRBJ1-5; weak D call: TRBD1 (6 bases). The V gene lost 1 base and the J gene lost 6 bases, with 13 bases spanning the gap. The CDR3 sequence is 15 residues long. Germline-derived CDR1 and CDR2 are SEHNR and FQNEAQ (reference sequence). The CDR3 DNA follows: TGTGCCAGCAGCTTAGACAGGGAAGTTAGTCAGCCCCAGCATTTT. The encoded protein is CASSLDREVSQPQHF. Filled out from reference TRBV7-9 and TRBJ1-5, the complete variable domain reads DTGVSQNPRHKITKRGQNVTFRCDPISEHNRLYWYRQTLGQGPEFLTYFQNEAQLEKSRLLSDRFSAERPKGSFSTLEIQRTEQGDSAMYLCASSLDREVSQPQHFGDGTRLSIL.

This clonotype has a single count. The rearrangement joins TRBV6-5 to TRBJ2-1; D perhaps matches TRBD1 (6 bases). The CDR3 consists of 15 residues. Germline CDR1 and CDR2: MNHEY and SVGAGI. Trimming stripped 2 bases from V and 10 bases from J, with 18 bases between. In nucleotides, the CDR3 is TGTGCCAGCAGTTACGCGGTAGGGGGTATGGGAGAGCAGTTCTTC. It is translated as CASSYAVGGMGEQFF.

The chain joins TRBV4-1 to TRBJ1-3, with D possibly being TRBD1 (6 bases). V was shortened by 7 bases and J by 8 bases, with 18 bases between the two germline ends. This CDR3 has 14 amino acids. CDR1 is MGHRA, CDR2 YSYEKL, per germline. CDR3 sequence reads: CASTTGSAGDTIYF. CDR3 DNA: TGCGCCAGCACCACAGGGTCCGCTGGGGACACCATATATTTT.

There are a few counts of this clonotype. This rearrangement joins TRBV6-6 to TRBJ2-6; no clear D gene. CDR3 length: 14 amino acids. Deletions cut 6 bases from V and 0 bases from J, with 6 bases between. Per germline, CDR1 MNHNY and CDR2 SVGAGI (reference sequence). The CDR3 nucleotides read TGTGCCAGCAGATTCCCCTCTGGGGCCAACGTCCTGACTTTC. Residues: CASRFPSGANVLTF.

V usage is TRBV25-1 and J usage is TRBJ1-6; 8 bases fit TRBD1. The CDR3 has 18 amino acids. V lost 2 bases to trimming and J lost 0 bases; unmatched junction nucleotides: 6. Germline lookup yields CDR1 MGHDK and CDR2 SYGVNS. CDR3 protein: CASSEGSGGNSYNSPLHF. The CDR3 nucleotides read TGTGCCAGCAGTGAAGGTTCAGGGGGCAACTCCTATAATTCACCCCTCCACTTT.

This rearrangement joins TRBV6-2 or TRBV6-3 to TRBJ2-1, with TRBD1 matching 7 bases. J was trimmed by 6 bases and V by 11 bases; bases with no gene match: 10. Germline V gene sequence: CDR1 MNHEY, CDR2 SVGEGT. The CDR3 consists of 13 residues. CDR3 DNA: TGTGCCGGTTCGACAGGGAATGTCAATGAGCAGTTCTTC. This gives the protein CAGSTGNVNEQFF.

This clonotype was counted only a few times. The V and J genes are TRBV11-2 and TRBJ2-5; D possibly corresponds to TRBD1 (5 bases). The DNA end is more similar to TRBJ2-7, so the J call may be wrong. Looked up from germline, CDR1 is SGHAT and CDR2 is FQNNGV. The CDR3 is made up of 13 amino acids. CDR3 DNA: TGTGCCAGCAGCCCCCTTAGACAGTCCGAGCAGTACTTC. Translated: CASSPLRQSEQYF.

The chain couples TRBV4-3 to TRBJ1-1; D gene uncertain. CDR3 size: 14 residues. Germline values: CDR1 LGHNA, CDR2 YSLEER. Trimming stripped 1 base from V and 2 bases from J, with 8 bases between. The DNA of the CDR3 is TGCGCCAGCAGCCAAGTTTTCAGAAACACTGAAGCTTTCTTT. Residues: CASSQVFRNTEAFF.

Many counts were recorded for this clonotype. J is TRBJ2-7 and V is TRBV20-1; 10 bases are shared with TRBD2. The CDR3 has 17 amino acids. The germline gives CDR1 DFQATT, CDR2 SNEGSKA (reference sequence). The V segment lost 7 bases and the J segment 3 bases; nucleotides outside the gene matches: 18. The CDR3: CSVHYLAGGLSIYEQYF. As DNA, the CDR3 is TGCAGTGTCCATTACTTAGCGGGGGGCCTTTCAATCTACGAGCAGTACTTC.

This clonotype showed up just a few times. This chain joins TRBV7-2 and TRBJ1-2; D gene ambiguous. The CDR3 is 14 residues long. Germline V gene lookup returns CDR1 SGHTA and CDR2 FQGNSA. The V end was cut by 5 bases, the J end by 3 bases, with 13 bases between. This chain's CDR3 is CASSLDRVHYGYTF. CDR3 DNA: TGTGCCAGCAGCCTAGACCGGGTACACTATGGCTACACCTTC.

There are a few counts of this clonotype. V is TRBV2 and J is TRBJ2-7; D is perhaps TRBD2 (6 bases). The J call may not be correct, given that the DNA end is closer to TRBJ2-5. Germline V gene lookup returns CDR1 SNHLY and CDR2 FYNNEI. The CDR3 is 14 amino acids. For the CDR3, the DNA is TGTGCCAGCAGTGAAAGCGCCGGGAGAGAGACCCAGTACTTC. Translating it yields CASSESAGRETQYF.

The sample holds a few counts of this clonotype. V gene TRBV3-1 combines with J gene TRBJ2-5, with TRBD2 matching over 8 bases. Germline loops: CDR1 LGHDT, CDR2 YNNKEL (reference sequence). The CDR3 is made up of 14 amino acids. Trimming took 1 base from V and 4 from J; bases not matched to a gene: 2. The DNA for the CDR3 is TGTGCCAGCAGCCAAGCGGCGGGGGGAGAGACCCAGTACTTC. This translates into CASSQAAGGETQYF.

The chain joins TRBV27 to TRBJ2-3; D gene ambiguous. The CDR3 length is 15 residues. The germline CDR1 and CDR2 sequences are MNHEY and SMNVEV (reference sequence). Deletions cut 3 bases from V and 2 bases from J, with 12 bases between. In DNA, the CDR3 is TGTGCCAGCAGTTTTTTGGACCAAAACACAGATACGCAGTATTTT. Its translation is CASSFLDQNTDTQYF.

The V and J genes are TRBV29-1 and TRBJ1-4; D remains ambiguous. The germline V and J ends were trimmed by 2 bases and 8 bases, with 12 bases remaining between them. CDR1 is SQVTM, CDR2 ANQGSEA, per germline. The CDR3 length is 13 residues. CDR3 region: CSVEMRYGEKLFF. The CDR3 nucleotides read TGCAGCGTTGAAATGCGCTACGGGGAAAAACTGTTTTTT. The complete variable domain, with remaining parts taken from reference TRBV29-1 and TRBJ1-4, reads SAVISQKPSRDICQRGTSLTIQCQVDSQVTMMFWYRQQPGQSLTLIATANQGSEATYESGFVIDKFPISRPNLTFSTLTVSNMSPEDSSIYLCSVEMRYGEKLFFGSGTQLSVL.